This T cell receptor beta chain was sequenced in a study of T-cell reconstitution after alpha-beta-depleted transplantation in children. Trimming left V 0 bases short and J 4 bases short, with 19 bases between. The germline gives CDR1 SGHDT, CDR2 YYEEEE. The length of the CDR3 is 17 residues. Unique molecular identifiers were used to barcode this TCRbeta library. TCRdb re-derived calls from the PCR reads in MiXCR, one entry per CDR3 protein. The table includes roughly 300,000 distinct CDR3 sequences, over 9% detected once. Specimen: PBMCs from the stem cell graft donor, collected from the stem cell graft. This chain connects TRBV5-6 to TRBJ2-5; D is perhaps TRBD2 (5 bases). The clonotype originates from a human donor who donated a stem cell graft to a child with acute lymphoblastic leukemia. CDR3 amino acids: CASSLVRSGIGGETQYF. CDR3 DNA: TGTGCCAGCAGCTTGGTTAGGTCTGGCATTGGAGGAGAGACCCAGTACTTC.